This T cell receptor beta chain is from a study of cytomegalovirus exposure and HLA in healthy donors. Study-wide findings and caveats: Looking again later, the authors saw that most CMV-associated TCR beta chains seemed HLA-restricted. Later analysis associated a missense DCLRE1C variant with TCR beta V- and J-gene trimming.

V dropped 6 bases and J dropped 4 bases, with 13 bases sitting between them. From germline, CDR1 is ENHRY and CDR2 SYGVKD. This CDR3 spans 14 amino acids. Concerning this clone: Its antigen remains unknown.

PCR involved 60 Vbeta and 13 Jbeta primers. The data were produced by immunoSEQ multiplex PCR, yet TCRdb's version contains in-frame clones alone and is incomplete. Of 150,000 to 200,000 clones listed, around 80% are singletons. The chain employs TRBV10-3 and TRBJ1-3; no firm D call. The receptor comes from a man aged 35 to 55 in good health and CMV-seronegative. Source material: PBMCs. CDR3 amino acids: CAISPGELGNTIYF. The CDR3 DNA reads as TGTGCCATCAGCCCGGGTGAGCTAGGAAACACCATATATTTT.